The 24 T cell receptor beta chains in this list originate from one sample, sequenced in a study of blood T cell repertoires in COVID-19. Some clones are missing from TCRdb's copy, which holds only in-frame ones; the method was immunoSEQ multiplex PCR. The sample lists more than 85,000 clones; roughly 88% were seen once. Sequenced: peripheral blood. Receptors originate from a woman over 75 with acute or convalescent COVID-19.

V and J are TRBV7-2 and TRBJ1-1, with D hard to call. With 3 bases removed from V and 5 bases from J, the gap between germline ends came to 4 bases. Germline CDR1 SGHTA, CDR2 FQGNSA. The CDR3 is 11 residues long. In DNA, the CDR3 is TGTGCCAGCAGCTTTCTGACTGAAGCTTTCTTT. Its protein is CASSFLTEAFF.

The chain joins TRBV28 to TRBJ1-1, with D perhaps matching TRBD1 (5 bases). Trimming stripped 6 bases from V and 9 bases from J, with 23 bases between. Germline V gene sequence: CDR1 MDHEN, CDR2 SYDVKM. The CDR3 extends over 15 amino acids. CDR3 loop: CASSLGGGANAQAFF. In DNA form, the CDR3 reads TGTGCCAGCAGCCTGGGTGGCGGGGCTAACGCCCAAGCTTTCTTT. The full variable domain, its missing parts supplied by reference TRBV28 and TRBJ1-1, is DVKVTQSSRYLVKRTGEKVFLECVQDMDHENMFWYRQDPGLGLRLIYFSYDVKMKEKGDIPEGYSVSREKKERFSLILESASTNQTSMYLCASSLGGGANAQAFFGQGTRLTVV.

This chain links TRBV19 with TRBJ2-4; D is uncertain. The germline CDR1 and CDR2 sequences are LNHDA and SQIVND (reference sequence). Deletions cut 0 bases from V and 0 bases from J, with 6 bases between. CDR3 length equals 15 residues. DNA for the CDR3: TGTGCCAGTAGTATAGAGTCTCTAGCCAAAAACATTCAGTACTTC. Protein sequence: CASSIESLAKNIQYF.

J is TRBJ2-1 and V is TRBV6-6, with TRBD2 identical over 12 bases. J was trimmed by 9 bases and V by 3 bases; bases with no gene match: 6. The CDR3 consists of 15 residues. Germline V gene sequence: CDR1 MNHNY, CDR2 SVGAGI (reference sequence). The CDR3 region is CASSYTSGRKSEQFF. CDR3 coding DNA: TGTGCCAGCAGTTATACTAGCGGGAGGAAGAGTGAGCAGTTCTTC.

The chain combines TRBV20-1 with TRBJ1-1; D gene uncertain. Germline lookup yields CDR1 DFQATT and CDR2 SNEGSKA (reference sequence). The ends were cut back, 3 bases at V and 0 bases at J, with 8 bases in the middle. The CDR3 runs 13 residues. CDR3 nucleotide sequence: TGCAGTGCTAGTGGGCCGATGAACACTGAAGCTTTCTTT. It yields the protein CSASGPMNTEAFF.

The rearrangement joins TRBV5-5 to TRBJ1-2; D unresolved. Germline V gene data show CDR1 as SGHKS and CDR2 as YYEKEE (reference sequence). V was pared by 3 bases and J by 5 bases, with 17 bases between. CDR3 length: 15 amino acids. CDR3 DNA: TGTGCCAGCAGCTCCCCTAAGCCAGGAGGGTATGGCTACACCTTC. It is translated as CASSSPKPGGYGYTF.

In nucleotides, the CDR3 is TGTGCCAGCAGTGTAAGCGGGAGCGACACAGATACGCAGTATTTT. It translates to CASSVSGSDTDTQYF. The chain has TRBV6-4 and TRBJ2-3; 8 nucleotides align to TRBD2. Germline CDR1 MRHNA, CDR2 SNTAGT. V was pared by 4 bases and J by 2 bases, with 5 bases of the junction left unmatched. The CDR3 contains 15 residues.

This clone appeared a single time. This rearrangement joins TRBV6-4 to TRBJ1-1, with a possible D match to TRBD1 (5 bases). CDR1 is MRHNA and CDR2 is SNTAGT in the germline V gene. Trimming removed 3 bases at V and 0 bases at J, with 5 bases between. This CDR3 is built from 13 residues. Here the CDR3 reads CASSEGVNTEAFF. For the CDR3, the DNA is TGTGCCAGCAGTGAAGGGGTGAACACTGAAGCTTTCTTT.

The chain uses TRBV7-8 and TRBJ2-1; D perhaps matches TRBD1 (5 bases). CDR1 SGHVS and CDR2 FQNEAQ come from the germline V gene. V lost 3 bases and J lost 6, with 15 bases in between. The CDR3 runs to 15 residues. In DNA form, the CDR3 reads TGTGCCAGCAGCTTGAGACAGTCCAAGGGCAATGAGCAGTTCTTC. It translates to CASSLRQSKGNEQFF.

CDR3 coding DNA: TGTGCCACCAGTCCCGCGACTAGCGTTCAAGAGACCCAGTACTTC. Amino acid sequence: CATSPATSVQETQYF. The chain combines TRBV24-1 with TRBJ2-5; 8 bases match TRBD2. Unmatched junction bases numbered 7, after V lost 6 bases and J lost 2 bases. The germline V gene encodes CDR1 KGHDR and CDR2 SFDVKD. The CDR3 is made up of 15 amino acids.

The chain employs TRBV7-6 and TRBJ1-4; 7 bases match TRBD1. The CDR3 sequence is 15 residues long. Per germline, CDR1 SGHVS and CDR2 FNYEAQ. The V and J ends lost 4 bases and 5 bases, in that order; junction bases with no gene match: 7. The CDR3: CASSSTGTENEKLFF. The CDR3 DNA sequence: TGTGCCAGCAGCTCCACCGGGACAGAAAATGAAAAACTGTTTTTT.

The J gene is TRBJ2-3, the V gene TRBV10-3; D might be TRBD2 (6 bases). The CDR3 totals 14 residues. V lost 5 bases and J lost 2, with 11 bases in between. CDR1 is ENHRY, CDR2 SYGVKD, per germline. Here the CDR3 DNA reads TGTGCCATCAGTTACCGGGGACTCACAGATACGCAGTATTTT. This codes for CAISYRGLTDTQYF.

This clone was recorded once. The chain links TRBV6-1 to TRBJ1-2; weak D call: TRBD1 (5 bases). CDR3 length: 16 residues. From germline, CDR1 is MNHNS and CDR2 SASEGT. V was cut by 1 base and J by 0 bases, with 12 bases left in between. The CDR3 here is CASSEGPRASNYGYTF. The CDR3 region has the DNA TGTGCCAGCAGTGAAGGTCCCAGGGCCTCTAACTATGGCTACACCTTC.

CDR3 in DNA: TGCGCCAGCAGCCTGGGACTAGCGGGTTCCTCTGGGGCCAACGTCCTGACTTTC. The encoded protein is CASSLGLAGSSGANVLTF. This sequence joins TRBV4-3 and TRBJ2-6; TRBD2 agrees at 12 bases. The CDR3 totals 18 residues. With V trimmed by 4 bases and J by 0 bases, 4 bases remained unmatched. Germline lookup yields CDR1 LGHNA and CDR2 YSLEER.

The CDR3 DNA sequence: TGTGCCAGCGGCAGGGGGGCTGTTGGAAACACCATATATTTT. Encoded protein: CASGRGAVGNTIYF. The rearrangement uses TRBV28 and TRBJ1-3, with TRBD1 matching 7 bases. Looked up from germline, CDR1 is MDHEN and CDR2 is SYDVKM. The CDR3 loop spans 14 amino acids. V was clipped by 8 bases and J by 3 bases; unmatched bases: 7.

V is TRBV11-2 and J is TRBJ2-3; possible D gene TRBD2, 6 bases. Trimming took 3 bases from V and 1 from J, leaving 11 bases between them. Per germline, CDR1 SGHAT and CDR2 FQNNGV. The CDR3 is made up of 15 amino acids. The CDR3 DNA is TGTGCCAGCAGCTTGTACCGACTAGGCACAGATACGCAGTATTTT. Amino acids: CASSLYRLGTDTQYF.

This clone turned up a few times. V gene TRBV6-5 combines with J gene TRBJ2-7, with a weak D call TRBD1 (6 bases). V lost 7 bases to trimming and J lost 2 bases, with 15 bases between them. CDR3 size: 14 residues. Germline V gene sequence: CDR1 MNHEY, CDR2 SVGAGI. The chain's CDR3 is CASTPGATAYEQYF. The CDR3 DNA is TGTGCCAGCACTCCAGGGGCGACAGCCTACGAGCAGTACTTC.

V is TRBV12-5 and J is TRBJ1-5; a weak D match, TRBD1 (5 bases). Germline V gene data show CDR1 as LGHNT and CDR2 as FRNRAP. The length of the CDR3 is 13 residues. Trimming cost V 8 bases and J 5 bases, with 13 bases left between them. As DNA, the CDR3 is TGTGCTAGTAGTCAGGGTGCGGATCAGCCCCAGCATTTT. It translates to CASSQGADQPQHF.

This clone has only one observation. The gene calls are TRBV18 and TRBJ1-1; the D gene is possibly TRBD1 (6 bases). Trimming left V 5 bases short and J 1 base short, with 14 bases between. The length of the CDR3 is 15 residues. Germline loops: CDR1 KGHSH, CDR2 LQKENI. The CDR3 nucleotides are TGTGCCAGCTCAGAAACAGGGCCGGGGAACACTGAAGCTTTCTTT. This sequence encodes CASSETGPGNTEAFF.

This clone was found a few times. The same CDR3 arises from other DNA sequences in this sample as well. This chain uses TRBV18 with TRBJ2-2; 8 bases match TRBD1. The germline CDR1 and CDR2 sequences are KGHSH and LQKENI. Trimming cost V 1 base and J 6 bases; bases outside gene matches: 1. The CDR3 runs 14 residues. CDR3 bases: TGTGCCAGCTCACCACTACAGGGGGCCGGGGAGCTGTTTTTT. This sequence encodes CASSPLQGAGELFF.

V usage is TRBV7-3 and J usage is TRBJ2-1; the D gene is possibly TRBD2 (5 bases). Trimming left V 6 bases short and J 1 base short, with 7 bases between. This CDR3 is built from 13 residues. Looked up from germline, CDR1 is SGHTA and CDR2 is FQGTGA. DNA for the CDR3: TGTGCCAGCAGTGAGGGATCCTACAATGAGCAGTTCTTC. Its translation is CASSEGSYNEQFF.

The chain employs TRBV28 and TRBJ1-5; D is uncertain. The CDR3 has 13 amino acids. Germline V CDR1 and CDR2: MDHEN, SYDVKM. V gave up 8 bases and J gave up 0 bases, with 8 bases separating them. CDR3 residues: CASGRDSNQPQHF. CDR3 DNA: TGTGCCAGCGGCCGGGATAGCAATCAGCCCCAGCATTTT.

The J gene is TRBJ1-6, the V gene TRBV7-3, with 7 bases aligning to TRBD1. The CDR3 has 12 amino acids. CDR1 is SGHTA, CDR2 FQGTGA, per germline. The V gene end was trimmed by 7 bases and the J gene end by 7 bases; junction bases not matched to a gene: 1. The CDR3 DNA sequence: TGTGCCAGCAAGGGGGCCAATTCACCCCTCCACTTT. It yields the protein CASKGANSPLHF. The variable domain in full, completed from reference TRBV7-3 and TRBJ1-6, reads GAGVSQTPSNKVTEKGKYVELRCDPISGHTALYWYRQSLGQGPEFLIYFQGTGAADDSGLPNDRFFAVRPEGSVSTLKIQRTERGDSAVYLCASKGANSPLHFGNGTRLTVT.

The gene calls are TRBV4-2 and TRBJ1-1; possible D gene TRBD1, 6 bases. Germline CDR1 LGHNA, CDR2 YNFKEQ. This CDR3 region has 14 residues. V was pared by 0 bases and J by 3 bases, with 8 bases between. DNA of the CDR3: TGTGCCAGCAGCCAAGACAGGGGTGACACTGAAGCTTTCTTT. This codes for CASSQDRGDTEAFF.